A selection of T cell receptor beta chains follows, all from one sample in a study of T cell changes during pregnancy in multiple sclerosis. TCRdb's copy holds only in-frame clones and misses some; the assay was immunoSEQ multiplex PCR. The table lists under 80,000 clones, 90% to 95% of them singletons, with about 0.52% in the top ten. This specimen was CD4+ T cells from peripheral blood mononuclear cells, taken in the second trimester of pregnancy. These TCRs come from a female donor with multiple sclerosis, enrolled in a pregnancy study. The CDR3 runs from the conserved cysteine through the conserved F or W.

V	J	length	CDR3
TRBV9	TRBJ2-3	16	CASSVDLAGDRDTQYF
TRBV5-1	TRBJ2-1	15	CASSRAGGGMDEQFF
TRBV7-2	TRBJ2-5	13	CASSRDYQETQYF
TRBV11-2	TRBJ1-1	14	CASSLREMNTEAFF
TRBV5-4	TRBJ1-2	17	CASTTGTGAGANYGYTF
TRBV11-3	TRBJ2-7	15	CASSLDLDSSYEQYF
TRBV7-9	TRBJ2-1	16	CASSQQRTSYYNEQFF
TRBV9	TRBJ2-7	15	CASSPGTLGQSEQYF
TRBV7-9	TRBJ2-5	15	CASSLVQGFSETQYF
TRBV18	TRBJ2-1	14	CASAAGGLHNEQFF
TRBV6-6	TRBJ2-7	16	CASSYGRLQGVHEQYF
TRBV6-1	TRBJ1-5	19	CASSDKPPGGTRHNQPQHF
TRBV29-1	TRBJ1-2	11	CSVADGDGYTF
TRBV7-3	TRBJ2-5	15	CASSLTGLAGETQYF
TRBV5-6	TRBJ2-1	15	CASRLAGGPYNEQFF
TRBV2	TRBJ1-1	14	CASSVIRRNPEAFF
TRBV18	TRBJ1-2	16	CASSPILGVSNYGYTF
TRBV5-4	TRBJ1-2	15	CASSPNRGVDYGYTF
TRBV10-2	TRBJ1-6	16	CASSESGGDIVSALHF
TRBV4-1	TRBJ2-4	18	CASSQAGTGAIAKNIQYF
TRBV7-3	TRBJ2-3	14	CASSFMVETDTQYF
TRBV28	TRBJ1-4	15	CASSLSSGGRAGLFF
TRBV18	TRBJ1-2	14	CASSQVQGNYGYTF
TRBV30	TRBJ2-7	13	CAISSGEAYEQYF
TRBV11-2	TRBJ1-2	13	CASSLVRGDGYTF
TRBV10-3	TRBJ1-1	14	CAISDSTENTEAFF
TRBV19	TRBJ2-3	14	CASKGRGGTDTQYF
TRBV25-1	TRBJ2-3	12	CASNSGTDTQYF
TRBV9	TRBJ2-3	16	CASSVAAAVSTDTQYF
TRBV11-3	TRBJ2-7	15	CASSPFGQGDYEQYF
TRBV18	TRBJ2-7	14	CASSPSGGKYEQYF
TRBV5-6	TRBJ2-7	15	CASSLGLANTYEQYF
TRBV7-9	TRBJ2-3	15	CASSLTGQLTDTQYF
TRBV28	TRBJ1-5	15	CASRFDRGDNQPQHF
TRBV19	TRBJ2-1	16	CASISQTGTPYNEQFF
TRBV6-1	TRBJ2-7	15	CASSERDRGNFKQYF
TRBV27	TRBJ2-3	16	CASSLGGLGRTDTQYF
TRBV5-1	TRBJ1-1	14	CASSQGQEQTEAFF
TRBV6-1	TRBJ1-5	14	CASNRDTDNQPQHF
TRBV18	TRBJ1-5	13	CASSQGFDQPQHF
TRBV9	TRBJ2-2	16	CASSVVSGGGTGELFF
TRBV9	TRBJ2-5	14	CASSVGGGGETQYF
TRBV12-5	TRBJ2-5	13	CATRGQGRETQYF
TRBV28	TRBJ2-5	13	CASRRTGVETQYF